The source of this T cell receptor (beta chain) is a study of cytomegalovirus exposure and HLA in healthy donors. Overall study findings and caveats: According to a later analysis, TCR clusters from the first cohort tended to co-occur in the 110 or so validation repertoires. The study flagged roughly 160 TCR beta chains as cytomegalovirus-associated.

As to this clone: The antigen is unknown.

This CDR3 spans 14 amino acids. The V gene's germline CDR1 is SGHTA and CDR2 FQGNSA. V was trimmed by 5 bases and J by 2 bases, leaving 11 bases between them. Clones were read by immunoSEQ multiplex PCR, and TCRdb kept only the in-frame ones, dropping some. The sample consists of about 88,000 clones, 95% to 97% of them appearing once. This rearrangement joins TRBV7-2 to TRBJ2-3; possible D gene TRBD2, 6 bases. Specimen: PBMCs. This receptor was identified in a man younger than 30 in good health and CMV-seronegative. CDR3 residues: CASSLSGLTDTQYF. DNA for the CDR3: TGTGCCAGCAGCCTTAGCGGCCTCACAGATACGCAGTATTTT.